The present entry profiles one T cell receptor (beta chain) with its context. Its antigen is undetermined. Healthy donors had no documented immune events, such as infections, while sampled. The data were obtained in a study of identifying expanded T cells in peripheral blood. Study-level points and caveats: Variance in clone template counts between roughly 2-week samples significantly increased with total template count across all healthy donors. Differentially abundant clones: approximately 1.3 between replicates, about 16 at around 14 days, more than 18 at four.

Method: immunoSEQ multiplex PCR; TCRdb's copy keeps in-frame clones and lacks some. The top ten clones hold around 8.4% of a sample with approximately 130,000 clones, 86% of them seen once. V was trimmed by 1 base and J by 2 bases, leaving 12 bases between them. Germline V gene lookup returns CDR1 SGHAT and CDR2 FQNNGV. The CDR3 runs to 16 residues. The receptor was derived from a person between 18 and 75 years old in good health. This chain uses TRBV11-2 with TRBJ2-1; the D is unclear. Sequencing input: blood. The CDR3 sequence is CASSLVPRLTYNEQFF. CDR3 DNA sequence: TGTGCCAGCAGCTTAGTTCCCCGGCTAACCTACAATGAGCAGTTCTTC.